This T cell receptor (beta chain) comes out of a study of human CD8 memory T cell subsets (dated by TCRdb to 2018 to 2020). Looking at the study overall: The clonal relationships among stem-like (TSTEM), progenitor exhausted-like (TPEX) and effector memory CD8+ T cell subsets were assessed by comparing the TCRbeta repertoires of these subsets. Six donors each provided TSTEM, TPEX and effector memory subsets, and TCRbeta repertoires were obtained from all six.

Concerning this clonotype itself: Its antigen specificity is not known.

Peripheral blood mononuclear cells were isolated from healthy donor buffy coats by density gradient separation. In the study, negative magnetic separation with EasySep or MojoSort CD8+ T cell isolation kits was used to enrich total CD8+ T cells. An RNeasy Mini Kit was used to extract total RNA from duplicate vials of some 160,000 sorted CD8+ T cells per subset. The PBMCs were used fresh or after being cryopreserved in fetal bovine serum with around 10% DMSO. CD8+ T cell subsets were sorted to purity by fluorescence-activated cell sorting on a FACSAria III. Counted from cysteine to phenylalanine, this CDR3 has 11 amino acids. DNA was not recorded. CDR1 and CDR2, looked up from the germline V gene, are SQVTM and ANQGSEA. A Human TCR Profiling Kit was used to prepare UMI-labeled 5' RACE TCRbeta libraries. Every TCRbeta library was prepared in parallel with an identical number of PCR cycles. Per the original workflow: The number of functional CDR3beta clonotypes in each TCRbeta library ranged from 3,000 to 18,000. MIGEC 1.2.9 was used for UMI extraction and consensus assembly, with at least three reads per UMI being required. MiXCR 3.0.3 was used to extract the in-frame CDR3beta repertoires. Each sample was downsampled to 42,000 randomly selected UMIs before diversity metrics were computed in VDJtools 1.2.1. For each sample pair, the repertoire overlap metrics D, R and F2 were calculated in VDJtools using the top 3,000 clones. Following reprocessing of the reads by TCRdb, the data hold one row per CDR3 protein sequence and no DNA is available. The V and J calls and clone size are TCRdb's, not the authors'. This sample's table carries some 12,000 distinct CDR3 sequences. The biggest ten clones account for about 9% of the sample.

What the authors observed across the whole study: Only TCRbeta chains were sequenced, and the repertoire comparisons were based on several donors and tested using paired t-tests with Bonferroni correction. Similarly high normalized Shannon-Wiener diversity was shown by TSTEM and TPEX subsets, whereas comparatively lower diversity was seen in effector memory subsets. Chao1 estimates suggested greater repertoire diversity in TSTEM than in TPEX subsets, potentially reflecting a broader range of specificities. Clonotypes were shared with effector memory cells by both stem-like subsets, but only minimal overlap was found between TSTEM and TPEX repertoires, suggesting distinct antigen spectra.

Sequenced: CD8+ T cells from PBMCs. The receptor chain draws on TRBV29-1 and TRBJ1-2; TCRdb's D call, TRBD1, is unchecked because there is no DNA. The sequence came from a human donor in good health. CDR3 sequence: CSGAGQYGYTF. Extended through the reference TRBV29-1 and TRBJ1-2 proteins, this CDR3 yields the full variable domain: SAVISQKPSRDICQRGTSLTIQCQVDSQVTMMFWYRQQPGQSLTLIATANQGSEATYESGFVIDKFPISRPNLTFSTLTVSNMSPEDSSIYLCSGAGQYGYTFGSGTRLTVV.